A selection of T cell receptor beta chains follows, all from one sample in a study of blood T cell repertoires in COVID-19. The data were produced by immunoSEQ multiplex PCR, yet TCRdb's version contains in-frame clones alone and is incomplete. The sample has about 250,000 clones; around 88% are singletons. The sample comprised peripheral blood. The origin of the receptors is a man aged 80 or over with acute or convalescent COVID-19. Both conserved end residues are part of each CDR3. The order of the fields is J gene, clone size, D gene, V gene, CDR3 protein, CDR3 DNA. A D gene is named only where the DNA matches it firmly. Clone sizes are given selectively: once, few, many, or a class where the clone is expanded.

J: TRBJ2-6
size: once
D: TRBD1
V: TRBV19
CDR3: CASSIRRDRTLAGANVLTF
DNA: TGTGCCAGTAGTATCCGCCGGGACAGGACTCTCGCTGGGGCCAACGTCCTGACTTTC

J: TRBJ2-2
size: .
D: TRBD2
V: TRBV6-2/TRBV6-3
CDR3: CASSYSGREGAGELFF
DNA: TGTGCCAGCAGTTACTCTGGGCGGGAGGGCGCCGGGGAGCTGTTTTTT

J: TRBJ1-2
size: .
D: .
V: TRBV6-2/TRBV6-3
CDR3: CASSYGGNYGYTF
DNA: TGTGCCAGCAGTTACGGGGGGAACTATGGCTACACCTTC

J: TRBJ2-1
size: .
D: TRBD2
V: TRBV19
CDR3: CASSPSGSVYNEQFF
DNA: TGTGCCAGTAGCCCTAGCGGGAGCGTCTACAATGAGCAGTTCTTC

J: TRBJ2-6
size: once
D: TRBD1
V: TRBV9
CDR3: CASNYPGQDHSGANVLTF
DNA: TGTGCCAGCAACTATCCGGGACAGGACCACTCTGGGGCCAACGTCCTGACTTTC

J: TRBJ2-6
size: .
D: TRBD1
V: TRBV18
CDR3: CASSPFYPGQGRANVLTF
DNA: TGTGCCAGCTCACCCTTTTATCCGGGACAGGGAAGGGCCAACGTCCTGACTTTC

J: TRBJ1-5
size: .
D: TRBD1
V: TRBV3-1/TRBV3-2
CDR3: CASGGTGAGQPQHF
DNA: TGTGCCAGCGGGGGGACAGGGGCCGGTCAGCCCCAGCATTTT

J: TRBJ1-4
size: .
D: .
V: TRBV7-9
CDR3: CASSPVGPEGGLFF
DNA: TGTGCCAGCAGCCCGGTGGGACCCGAAGGGGGACTGTTTTTT

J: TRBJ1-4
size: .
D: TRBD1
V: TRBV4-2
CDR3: CASSQAGTGSEKLFF
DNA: TGTGCCAGCAGCCAAGCCGGGACAGGGAGTGAAAAACTGTTTTTT

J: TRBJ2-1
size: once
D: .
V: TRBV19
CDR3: CASSMLDRTTQFF
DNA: TGTGCCAGTAGTATGTTGGACAGAACTACGCAGTTCTTC

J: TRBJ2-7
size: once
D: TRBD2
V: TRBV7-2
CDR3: CASSLALGISGRTYEQYF
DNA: TGTGCCAGCAGCTTAGCGCTAGGTATTAGCGGGAGAACCTACGAGCAGTACTTC

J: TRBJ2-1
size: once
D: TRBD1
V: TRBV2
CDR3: CASSLDRNNEQFF
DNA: TGTGCCAGCAGTTTGGACAGGAACAATGAGCAGTTCTTC

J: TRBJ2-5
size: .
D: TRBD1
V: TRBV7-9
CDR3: CASSPRQGGQGTQYF
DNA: TGTGCCAGCAGCCCGCGACAGGGGGGCCAGGGGACCCAGTACTTC

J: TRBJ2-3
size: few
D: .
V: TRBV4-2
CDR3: CASSQMLATDTQYF
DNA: TGTGCCAGCAGCCAAATGCTAGCCACAGATACGCAGTATTTT

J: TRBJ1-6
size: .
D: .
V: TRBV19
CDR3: CASNRGNSPLHF
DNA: TGTGCCTCCAACCGGGGGAATTCACCCCTCCACTTT

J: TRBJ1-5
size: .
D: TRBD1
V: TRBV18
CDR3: CASSPTGVRQPQHF
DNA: TGTGCCAGCTCCCCGACAGGGGTGAGGCAGCCCCAGCATTTT

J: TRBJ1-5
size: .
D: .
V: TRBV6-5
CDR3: CASSSTGSTQPQHF
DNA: TGTGCCAGCAGTTCAACAGGGAGTACCCAGCCCCAGCATTTT

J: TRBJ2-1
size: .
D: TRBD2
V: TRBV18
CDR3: CASSPQLAGVYNEQFF
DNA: TGTGCCAGCTCGCCCCAACTAGCGGGGGTATACAATGAGCAGTTCTTC

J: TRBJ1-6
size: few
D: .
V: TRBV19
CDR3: CASTDYPGSPLHF
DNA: TGTGCCAGCACAGATTACCCTGGATCACCCCTCCACTTT

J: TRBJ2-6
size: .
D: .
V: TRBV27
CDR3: CASTIRVGANVLTF
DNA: TGTGCCAGCACGATCAGGGTTGGGGCCAACGTCCTGACTTTC

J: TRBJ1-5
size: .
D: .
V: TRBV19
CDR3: CASSMGAWGMGQHF
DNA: TGTGCCAGTAGTATGGGGGCATGGGGGATGGGCCAGCATTTT

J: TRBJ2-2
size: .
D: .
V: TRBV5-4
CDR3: CASSLGGQGKNGELFF
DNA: TGTGCCAGCAGCTTGGGTGGGCAGGGGAAGAACGGGGAGCTGTTTTTT

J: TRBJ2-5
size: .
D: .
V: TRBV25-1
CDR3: CASSRQMYQETQYF
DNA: TGTGCCAGCAGTCGACAGATGTACCAAGAGACCCAGTACTTC

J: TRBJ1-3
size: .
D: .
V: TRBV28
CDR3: CASTSGGSGNTIYF
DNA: TGTGCCAGCACCTCGGGGGGCTCTGGAAACACCATATATTTT

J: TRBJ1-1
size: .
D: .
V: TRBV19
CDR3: CASSIVVRDTEAFF
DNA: TGTGCCAGTAGTATCGTAGTACGGGACACTGAAGCTTTCTTT

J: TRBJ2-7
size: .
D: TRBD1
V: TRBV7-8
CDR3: CASTSKGGPYEQYF
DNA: TGTGCCAGCACCTCAAAAGGGGGCCCCTACGAGCAGTACTTC

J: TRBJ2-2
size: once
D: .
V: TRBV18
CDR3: CASSPGRTSTSTGELFF
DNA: TGTGCCAGCTCACCAGGGCGTACTAGCACCAGCACCGGGGAGCTGTTTTTT